Below, 2 T cell receptor beta chains from the same sample are listed, as sequenced in a study of shared clonotypes between healthy human individuals. Terminally differentiated effector memory CD45RA+ cells were left out of the naive CD8 fraction, which was CD45RO-negative and positively selected for CCR7. The assay was immunoSEQ multiplex PCR, and TCRdb's table has in-frame clones only and misses some. Of hundreds of thousands of clones in the sample, around 95% were seen once. Sequencing was performed on naive CD8+ T cells sorted from blood. Source of these receptors: a woman aged 25-40 years in good health.

The chain uses TRBV5-6 and TRBJ2-1, with TRBD2 identical over 9 bases. CDR1 is SGHDT and CDR2 is YYEEEE in the germline V gene. Trimming removed 0 bases from V and 8 bases from J; junction bases left unmatched: 3. The CDR3 is 14 residues long. CDR3 sequence: CASSLEGLADEQFF. CDR3 nucleotide sequence: TGTGCCAGCAGCTTGGAGGGACTAGCCGATGAGCAGTTCTTC.

Note on this clone: In the same sample, other DNA sequences code for this CDR3. V gene TRBV5-6 combines with J gene TRBJ1-5; no reliable D call. The CDR3 has 12 residues. V lost 0 bases to trimming and J lost 6 bases, with 4 bases between them. Germline assignment: CDR1 SGHDT and CDR2 YYEEEE. CDR3 nucleotide sequence: TGTGCCAGCAGCTTGGGTAGTCAGCCCCAGCATTTT. This codes for CASSLGSQPQHF.